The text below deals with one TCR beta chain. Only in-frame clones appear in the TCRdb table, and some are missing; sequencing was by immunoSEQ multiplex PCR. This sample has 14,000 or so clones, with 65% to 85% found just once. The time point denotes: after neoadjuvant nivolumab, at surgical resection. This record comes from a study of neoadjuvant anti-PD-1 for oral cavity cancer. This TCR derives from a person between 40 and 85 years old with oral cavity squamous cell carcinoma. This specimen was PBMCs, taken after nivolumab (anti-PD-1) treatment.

The CDR3 protein is CAWRDRGSTRSYNEQFF. CDR3 nucleotide sequence: TGTGCCTGGAGGGACAGGGGGTCTACTCGCTCCTACAATGAGCAGTTCTTC. V gene TRBV30 combines with J gene TRBJ2-1, with 10 bases matching TRBD1. J gave up 0 bases and V 3 bases, and 8 bases lay outside the gene matches. This CDR3 spans 17 amino acids. Germline CDR1 and CDR2: GTSNPN and SVGIG (reference sequence).